A selection of T cell receptor beta chains follows, all from one sample in a study of tumor-infiltrating lymphocytes in localized non-small cell lung cancer. Clones were read by immunoSEQ multiplex PCR, and TCRdb kept only the in-frame ones, dropping some. The table shows around 13,000 clones, with about 71% occurring only once. Sequencing was performed on uninvolved lung tissue not adjacent to the tumor. The receptors originated from a human donor with non-small cell lung cancer. Each CDR3 is given with its conserved first and last residue. A clone size is listed for some rows: how often the clone was seen (once, few, many), or a class if it is expanded.

size: few
J: TRBJ1-2
V: TRBV11-2
CDR3: CASSPGGMNGYTF

size: NA
J: TRBJ2-7
V: TRBV27
CDR3: CASSPWSGSYEQYF

size: few
J: TRBJ2-7
V: TRBV4-2
CDR3: CASSQEASGYYEQYF

size: NA
J: TRBJ2-3
V: TRBV29-1
CDR3: CSVERSDTQYF

size: NA
J: TRBJ2-2
V: TRBV11-1
CDR3: CASNPLAGVVTGELFF

size: NA
J: TRBJ2-2
V: TRBV4-1
CDR3: CASRPEPTNTGELFF

size: NA
J: TRBJ1-1
V: TRBV28
CDR3: CASSFPGTLLNTEAFF

size: few
J: TRBJ2-1
V: TRBV5-1
CDR3: CASSFRAEDNEQFF

size: NA
J: TRBJ2-3
V: TRBV9
CDR3: CASSYRVTDTQYF

size: few
J: TRBJ1-1
V: TRBV4-3
CDR3: CASSRGGNTEAFF

size: medium-sized
J: TRBJ1-2
V: TRBV6-5
CDR3: CASRGSSSWGRRYTF

size: NA
J: TRBJ1-3
V: TRBV5-4
CDR3: CASSLGGAALSGNTIYF

size: NA
J: TRBJ2-2
V: TRBV6-4
CDR3: CASRQGEAGELFF

size: once
J: TRBJ2-7
V: TRBV7-2
CDR3: CASSFSVSTEQYF

size: NA
J: TRBJ1-4
V: TRBV5-1
CDR3: CASKVTSIRDRGRPREKLFF

size: NA
J: TRBJ1-3
V: TRBV9
CDR3: CASSTQGISGNTIYF

size: NA
J: TRBJ1-1
V: TRBV28
CDR3: CASSTRTGVQAFF

size: NA
J: TRBJ2-7
V: TRBV19
CDR3: CASSIGGYEQYF

size: NA
J: TRBJ1-2
V: TRBV9
CDR3: CASSARTGPYGYTF

size: NA
J: TRBJ2-1
V: TRBV9
CDR3: CASSVAIGRVNEQFF

size: NA
J: TRBJ2-1
V: TRBV4-3
CDR3: CASSQGGTGSYNEQFF

size: NA
J: TRBJ1-2
V: TRBV10-3
CDR3: CAISERREENGYTF

size: NA
J: TRBJ1-2
V: TRBV7-2
CDR3: CASSLYSGGYGYTF

size: NA
J: TRBJ1-3
V: TRBV6-5
CDR3: CASSNRNTIYF

size: NA
J: TRBJ2-7
V: TRBV7-9
CDR3: CASSQGGGISYEQYF

size: once
J: TRBJ1-6
V: TRBV28
CDR3: CAGGAGGYNSPLHF

size: NA
J: TRBJ1-5
V: TRBV4-2
CDR3: CASSQQQGAAQPQHF

size: NA
J: TRBJ2-7
V: TRBV4-2
CDR3: CASSQAHLGHYEQYF

size: few
J: TRBJ2-5
V: TRBV29-1
CDR3: CSVGGHSTETQYF

size: NA
J: TRBJ2-7
V: TRBV29-1
CDR3: CSAGTGGWEQYF

size: NA
J: TRBJ2-4
V: TRBV30
CDR3: CAAEGDSVKNIQYF

size: few
J: TRBJ1-3
V: TRBV27
CDR3: CASSLTGHSSGNTIYF